These 9 T cell receptor beta chains were all obtained from the same sample, sequenced in a study of spatial heterogeneity in lung cancer. TCRdb fed the 5' RACE reads into MiXCR, producing one record per CDR3 protein. The data show tens of thousands of distinct CDR3 sequences, more than 8% seen once. Time point described: sample taken at primary tumor resection. TCRs were sequenced from unsorted whole RNA of tumor, nontumor lung or PBMC. The material was PBMCs, obtained at surgery. The receptor set was obtained from a female donor with early-stage non-small cell lung cancer.

This clonotype was found many times. The CDR3 region is CASSEGISGPYEQYV. The CDR3 region has the DNA TGCGCCAGCAGTGAGGGAATTAGCGGGCCGTACGAGCAGTACGTC. The V gene is TRBV10-2, the J gene TRBJ2-7, with 7 bases matching TRBD2. J lost 4 bases, V lost 2 bases, and 8 bases had no gene match. Germline V CDR1 and CDR2: WSHSY, SAAADI. The CDR3 sequence is 15 residues long.

This clonotype came up many times. The chain carries TRBV7-9 and TRBJ2-1; 14 positions match TRBD2. V lost 5 bases to trimming and J lost 6 bases; unmatched junction nucleotides: 3. This CDR3 is built from 15 residues. The germline V gene encodes CDR1 SEHNR and CDR2 FQNEAQ (reference sequence). The CDR3 spells CASSLGTSGSNEQFF. CDR3 coding DNA: TGTGCCAGCAGCCTAGGGACTAGCGGGAGCAATGAGCAGTTCTTC.

This chain joins TRBV2 and TRBJ2-2; 8 nucleotides align to TRBD1. Germline assignment: CDR1 SNHLY and CDR2 FYNNEI. CDR3 length equals 15 residues. Losses at the gene ends were 6 bases for V and 3 bases for J; bases not matched to a gene: 6. This CDR3 is CASSRDRRYTGELFF. DNA of the CDR3: TGTGCCAGCAGCCGGGACAGGCGGTACACCGGGGAGCTGTTTTTT.

This clonotype was seen many times. This chain links TRBV11-2 with TRBJ2-5; D is uncertain. The length of the CDR3 is 15 residues. Germline CDR1 SGHAT, CDR2 FQNNGV. V lost 1 base to trimming and J lost 2 bases, with 11 bases between them. In DNA form, the CDR3 reads TGTGCCAGCAGCTTAGGAGACTCCACACAAGAGACCCAGTACTTC. Translated: CASSLGDSTQETQYF.

This clonotype showed up many times. This chain connects TRBV7-9 to TRBJ2-7; D is tentatively TRBD1 or TRBD2 (5 bases each). The CDR3 runs 14 residues. V was cut by 5 bases and J by 5 bases, with 16 bases left in between. Germline lookup yields CDR1 SEHNR and CDR2 FQNEAQ (reference sequence). CDR3 amino acids: CASSATGRGNEQYV. The CDR3 DNA sequence: TGTGCCAGCAGCGCCACGGGACGCGGAAACGAGCAGTACGTC.

This clonotype was counted at least ten times. The chain is built from TRBV27 and TRBJ2-2; 9 bases line up with TRBD2. With 5 bases clipped from V and 4 bases from J, the junction kept 8 bases outside the gene matches. From germline, CDR1 is MNHEY and CDR2 SMNVEV (reference sequence). The CDR3 is made up of 16 amino acids. DNA for the CDR3: TGTGCCAGCAGTCCCGGGACTAGCCGAATCACCGGGGAGCTGTTTTTT. Protein: CASSPGTSRITGELFF.

This clonotype was seen ten or more times. The chain combines TRBV29-1 with TRBJ1-4, with a possible D match to TRBD1 (6 bases). Trimming took off 4 bases at V and 4 bases at J, with 13 bases between the two ends. This CDR3 region has 14 residues. The germline CDR1 and CDR2 sequences are SQVTM and ANQGSEA. The CDR3 here is CSVVLRGSNEKLFF. The CDR3 DNA follows: TGCAGCGTTGTGTTGAGGGGGAGTAATGAAAAACTGTTTTTT.

V usage is TRBV7-8 and J usage is TRBJ2-1, with D uncertain. There are 11 residues in the CDR3. Germline values: CDR1 SGHVS, CDR2 FQNEAQ. V was trimmed by 1 base and J by 9 bases, leaving 4 bases between them. The CDR3 coding sequence is TGTGCCAGCAGCTTAGATGTTGAGCAGTTCTTC. Its protein is CASSLDVEQFF. The full variable domain, rest sourced from reference TRBV7-8 and TRBJ2-1, is GAGVSQSPRYKVAKRGQDVALRCDPISGHVSLFWYQQALGQGPEFLTYFQNEAQLDKSGLPSDRFFAERPEGSVSTLKIQRTQQEDSAVYLCASSLDVEQFFGPGTRLTVL.

Ten or more counts support this clonotype. The chain has TRBV9 and TRBJ2-7; tentative D call: TRBD1 (6 bases). The ends were cut back, 0 bases at V and 5 bases at J, with 9 bases in the middle. The CDR3 is 13 residues long. CDR1 SGDLS and CDR2 YYNGEE come from the germline V gene. CDR3 amino acids: CASSVGGRNEQYF. CDR3 nucleotide sequence: TGTGCCAGCAGCGTAGGGGGGCGGAACGAGCAGTACTTC. The full variable domain, completed using reference TRBV9 and TRBJ2-7, is DSGVTQTPKHLITATGQRVTLRCSPRSGDLSVYWYQQSLDQGLQFLIQYYNGEERAKGNILERFSAQQFPDLHSELNLSSLELGDSALYFCASSVGGRNEQYFGPGTRLTVT.